The entry below describes one TCR beta chain. What it binds is unknown. The data stem from a study of T cells expressing NK-cell markers. Study-wide context: Seropositivity for HCMV was found in seven of the eight sequenced donors, with one seronegative.

Study-level results: Leadership of the CD3+CD56-NKG2C+ fraction also belonged to these clonotypes in a handful of donors. The study left the HCMV specificity of expanded NKG2C+ T cell clones unresolved.

TCRdb re-called the 5' RACE reads; every CDR3 protein appears as one record, without DNA. Its clone listing holds under 200,000 distinct CDR3 sequences. Germline V gene data show CDR1 as SNHLY and CDR2 as FYNNEI. CDR3 length equals 14 residues. V is TRBV2 and J is TRBJ1-1; the D call of TRBD1 rests on TCRdb alone, since no DNA is present to check it. The TCR originated in a woman between 18 and 69 years old in good health. Material for sequencing was blood T cells: a sorted CD56 or NKG2C T cell subset, CD4+ or CD8+ T cells, or bulk PBMC T cells (not recorded which). The CDR3 is CASSEWARNTEAFF.